The rows below give T cell receptor beta chains drawn from one sample of a study of blood T cell repertoires in COVID-19. Profiled with immunoSEQ multiplex PCR; TCRdb holds only in-frame clones, not every one. The data show hundreds of thousands of clones, with about 93% seen just once and less than 3.5% held by the top ten. The sequenced sample consisted of peripheral blood. All receptors derive from a woman between 18 and 29 years old who had recovered from COVID-19. Each CDR3 is given with its conserved first and last residue. D genes are given only for firm matches. The size of a clone is reported for some rows only, either as once, few or many, or as a class for expanded clones.

V: TRBV6-2/TRBV6-3
size: -
J: TRBJ2-2
D: -
CDR3: CASSYWGGMNTGELFF
DNA: TGTGCCAGCAGTTATTGGGGCGGGATGAACACCGGGGAGCTGTTTTTT

V: TRBV2
size: -
J: TRBJ1-5
D: -
CDR3: CASSPDRANQPQHF
DNA: TGTGCCAGCAGTCCGGACAGAGCCAATCAGCCCCAGCATTTT

V: TRBV29-1
size: few
J: TRBJ2-1
D: TRBD1
CDR3: CSVGQGVVSYNEQFF
DNA: TGCAGCGTTGGACAGGGGGTAGTTTCCTACAATGAGCAGTTCTTC

V: TRBV6-4
size: -
J: TRBJ2-2
D: -
CDR3: CASSSDLYTGELFF
DNA: TGTGCCAGCAGTTCGGACTTATACACCGGGGAGCTGTTTTTT

V: TRBV14
size: -
J: TRBJ1-2
D: TRBD1
CDR3: CASSPGQGYGYTF
DNA: TGTGCCAGCAGCCCAGGACAGGGTTATGGCTACACCTTC

V: TRBV5-4
size: -
J: TRBJ1-2
D: TRBD1
CDR3: CASSLSAGTGVYGYTF
DNA: TGTGCCAGCAGCTTGTCCGCCGGGACAGGGGTTTATGGCTACACCTTC

V: TRBV23-1
size: once
J: TRBJ1-3
D: -
CDR3: CASTPIGGERNTIYF
DNA: TGCGCCAGCACCCCAATCGGGGGAGAGCGAAACACCATATATTTT

V: TRBV4-1
size: -
J: TRBJ1-1
D: TRBD1
CDR3: CASSHRGQLNTEAFF
DNA: TGCGCCAGCAGCCACAGGGGACAGCTGAACACTGAAGCTTTCTTT

V: TRBV7-2
size: -
J: TRBJ1-6
D: -
CDR3: CASSLAGRDSPLHF
DNA: TGTGCCAGCAGCTTAGCGGGTCGGGATTCACCCCTCCACTTT

V: TRBV6-5
size: -
J: TRBJ2-3
D: TRBD2
CDR3: CASSYAGRVATQYF
DNA: TGTGCCAGCAGTTACGCGGGGAGGGTGGCCACGCAGTATTTT

V: TRBV7-9
size: -
J: TRBJ2-5
D: -
CDR3: CASSLGGRRGQETQYF
DNA: TGTGCCAGCAGCTTAGGAGGGCGGAGGGGCCAAGAGACCCAGTACTTC

V: TRBV6-5
size: -
J: TRBJ2-1
D: TRBD2
CDR3: CASARGGSYNEQFF
DNA: TGTGCCAGCGCTCGGGGGGGATCCTACAATGAGCAGTTCTTC

V: TRBV7-2
size: -
J: TRBJ2-1
D: -
CDR3: CASSLEAGGNEQFF
DNA: TGTGCCAGCAGCTTAGAGGCAGGGGGGAATGAGCAGTTCTTC

V: TRBV4-1
size: -
J: TRBJ2-3
D: TRBD2
CDR3: CASSQRTSGSTDTQYF
DNA: TGCGCCAGCAGCCAAAGGACTAGCGGGAGCACAGATACGCAGTATTTT

V: TRBV5-6
size: -
J: TRBJ2-3
D: TRBD2
CDR3: CASSLASSGAHTDTQYF
DNA: TGTGCCAGCAGCTTGGCGTCTAGCGGAGCCCACACAGATACGCAGTATTTT

V: TRBV19
size: -
J: TRBJ2-1
D: -
CDR3: CASSIQGAGEQFF
DNA: TGTGCCAGTAGTATCCAAGGGGCCGGTGAGCAGTTCTTC

V: TRBV7-2
size: -
J: TRBJ1-1
D: -
CDR3: CASSRTGINTEAFF
DNA: TGTGCCAGCAGCCGCACAGGGATAAACACTGAAGCTTTCTTT

V: TRBV19
size: -
J: TRBJ2-3
D: TRBD1
CDR3: CASSIGTGSTDTQYF
DNA: TGTGCCAGTAGTATAGGGACAGGGAGTACAGATACGCAGTATTTT

V: TRBV11-3
size: -
J: TRBJ1-2
D: TRBD1
CDR3: CASSSGDRFDPNYGYTF
DNA: TGTGCCAGCAGCTCGGGGGACAGGTTCGATCCTAACTATGGCTACACCTTC

V: TRBV6-5
size: -
J: TRBJ2-1
D: TRBD2
CDR3: CASRRDPWTSSFF
DNA: TGTGCCAGCAGGCGGGATCCATGGACTAGTTCATTCTTC

V: TRBV19
size: -
J: TRBJ1-3
D: -
CDR3: CASSTDQGSGNTIYF
DNA: TGTGCCAGTAGTACCGATCAGGGGTCCGGAAACACCATATATTTT

V: TRBV28
size: -
J: TRBJ1-1
D: -
CDR3: CASSSLTNTEAFF
DNA: TGTGCCAGCAGTTCGCTCACTAACACTGAAGCTTTCTTT

V: TRBV7-9
size: -
J: TRBJ2-3
D: -
CDR3: CASSTRTDTQYF
DNA: TGTGCCAGCAGCACCAGAACAGATACGCAGTATTTT

V: TRBV7-9
size: -
J: TRBJ2-3
D: -
CDR3: CASSPRRFSASTDTQYF
DNA: TGTGCCAGCAGCCCCCGTAGATTTTCTGCTAGCACAGATACGCAGTATTTT

V: TRBV23-1
size: -
J: TRBJ2-2
D: -
CDR3: CASSQGFGQGRELAGTNTGELFF
DNA: TGCGCCAGCAGTCAAGGCTTCGGACAGGGGAGGGAACTAGCGGGGACGAACACCGGGGAGCTGTTTTTT

V: TRBV6-5
size: -
J: TRBJ1-2
D: -
CDR3: CASSYLENYGYTF
DNA: TGTGCCAGCAGTTATCTGGAGAACTATGGCTACACCTTC

V: TRBV27
size: once
J: TRBJ1-4
D: -
CDR3: CASSSQGFGKLFF
DNA: TGTGCCAGCAGTTCACAGGGTTTTGGGAAACTGTTTTTT

V: TRBV4-1
size: -
J: TRBJ1-1
D: -
CDR3: CASSQTGGHTEAFF
DNA: TGCGCCAGCAGCCAGACGGGGGGGCACACTGAAGCTTTCTTT

V: TRBV11-2
size: once
J: TRBJ2-1
D: -
CDR3: CASSLGRLEQFF
DNA: TGTGCCAGCAGCTTAGGCCGACTGGAGCAGTTCTTC

V: TRBV9
size: -
J: TRBJ2-1
D: TRBD2
CDR3: CASSGLQGLDIDNEQFF
DNA: TGTGCCAGCAGCGGATTACAAGGACTAGATATTGACAATGAGCAGTTCTTC

V: TRBV11-2
size: -
J: TRBJ2-5
D: -
CDR3: CASSTTPTIQETQYF
DNA: TGTGCCAGCAGCACAACCCCGACAATCCAAGAGACCCAGTACTTC

V: TRBV11-2
size: -
J: TRBJ2-1
D: TRBD2
CDR3: CASSSLAGGPSNEQFF
DNA: TGTGCCAGCAGCTCACTAGCGGGAGGGCCTTCGAATGAGCAGTTCTTC

V: TRBV6-4
size: -
J: TRBJ2-1
D: TRBD2
CDR3: CASSDSAGGYNEQFF
DNA: TGTGCCAGCAGTGACTCAGCGGGAGGGTACAATGAGCAGTTCTTC

V: TRBV28
size: once
J: TRBJ1-4
D: -
CDR3: CASSSPLGGNEKLFF
DNA: TGTGCCAGCAGTTCCCCGTTGGGAGGGAACGAAAAACTGTTTTTT

V: TRBV12-3/TRBV12-4
size: -
J: TRBJ1-1
D: -
CDR3: CASRLNRAAFF
DNA: TGTGCCAGCAGATTGAACAGGGCCGCTTTCTTT

V: TRBV11-2
size: -
J: TRBJ1-2
D: -
CDR3: CASSLLGDLSYGYTF
DNA: TGTGCCAGCAGCCTTCTAGGGGATTTATCCTATGGCTACACCTTC

V: TRBV27
size: once
J: TRBJ2-2
D: TRBD2
CDR3: CASIFGGGNGGGLFF
DNA: TGTGCCAGCATCTTCGGTGGAGGCAACGGGGGGGGGCTGTTTTTT

V: TRBV7-2
size: -
J: TRBJ1-2
D: -
CDR3: CASSLIDRDYGYTF
DNA: TGTGCCAGCAGCTTGATTGACAGAGACTATGGCTACACCTTC

V: TRBV7-2
size: -
J: TRBJ1-4
D: TRBD1
CDR3: CASSTRGASATNEKLFF
DNA: TGTGCCAGCAGCACCAGGGGGGCCAGTGCAACTAATGAAAAACTGTTTTTT

V: TRBV24-1
size: -
J: TRBJ2-1
D: TRBD2
CDR3: CATSSGGATYNEQFF
DNA: TGTGCCACCAGCTCGGGGGGGGCGACCTACAATGAGCAGTTCTTC

V: TRBV25-1
size: -
J: TRBJ2-3
D: TRBD1
CDR3: CASSTGQGAFTQYF
DNA: TGTGCCAGCAGTACGGGACAGGGGGCGTTTACGCAGTATTTT

V: TRBV7-9
size: -
J: TRBJ1-6
D: TRBD1
CDR3: CASSLVAGGFDSPLHF
DNA: TGTGCCAGCAGCTTAGTTGCAGGGGGTTTTGATTCACCCCTCCACTTT

V: TRBV11-3
size: -
J: TRBJ2-4
D: TRBD1
CDR3: CASSTGQGSAKNIQYF
DNA: TGTGCCAGCAGCACCGGACAGGGGTCGGCCAAAAACATTCAGTACTTC

V: TRBV18
size: -
J: TRBJ1-1
D: -
CDR3: CASSDLRGYEAFF
DNA: TGTGCCAGCTCAGATCTCAGGGGCTACGAAGCTTTCTTT

V: TRBV12-3/TRBV12-4
size: -
J: TRBJ1-3
D: TRBD1
CDR3: CASSGDRGNTIYF
DNA: TGTGCCAGCAGTGGAGACAGGGGGAACACCATATATTTT

V: TRBV29-1
size: -
J: TRBJ2-1
D: TRBD2
CDR3: CSVEDPRLAGGGWYEQFF
DNA: TGCAGCGTTGAAGATCCAAGACTAGCGGGAGGCGGTTGGTATGAGCAGTTCTTC

V: TRBV11-3
size: -
J: TRBJ2-1
D: -
CDR3: CASSPGSSYNEQFF
DNA: TGTGCCAGCAGCCCCGGGAGCTCCTACAATGAGCAGTTCTTC

V: TRBV24-1
size: -
J: TRBJ2-1
D: -
CDR3: CATSDLTRPGVNEQFF
DNA: TGTGCCACCAGTGATTTGACCAGGCCGGGAGTCAATGAGCAGTTCTTC